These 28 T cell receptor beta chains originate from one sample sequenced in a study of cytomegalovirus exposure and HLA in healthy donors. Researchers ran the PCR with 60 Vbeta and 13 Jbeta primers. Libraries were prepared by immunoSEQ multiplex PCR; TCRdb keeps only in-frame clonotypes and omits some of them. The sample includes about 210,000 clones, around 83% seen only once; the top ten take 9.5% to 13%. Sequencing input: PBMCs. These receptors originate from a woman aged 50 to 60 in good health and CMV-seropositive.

CDR3 sequence reads: CASSTAFSGNTIYF. Written as DNA, the CDR3 is TGTGCCAGCAGCACAGCCTTCTCTGGAAACACCATATATTTT. The genes are TRBV6-1 and TRBJ1-3; D call uncertain. V was clipped by 6 bases and J by 0 bases, with 9 bases between them. The CDR3 is made up of 14 amino acids. Germline values: CDR1 MNHNS, CDR2 SASEGT.

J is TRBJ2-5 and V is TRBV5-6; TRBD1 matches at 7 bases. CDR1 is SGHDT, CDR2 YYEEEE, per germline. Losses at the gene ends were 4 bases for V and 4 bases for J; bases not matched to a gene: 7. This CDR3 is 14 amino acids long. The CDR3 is CASSPRQGRETQYF. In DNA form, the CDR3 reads TGTGCCAGCAGCCCCAGACAGGGTCGAGAGACCCAGTACTTC.

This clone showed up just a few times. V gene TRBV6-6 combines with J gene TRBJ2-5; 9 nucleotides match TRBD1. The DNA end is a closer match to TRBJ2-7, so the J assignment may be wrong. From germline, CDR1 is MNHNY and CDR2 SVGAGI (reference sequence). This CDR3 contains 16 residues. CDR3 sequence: CASSYSRTGATYEQYF. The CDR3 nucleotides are TGTGCCAGCAGTTACTCTAGGACAGGGGCTACCTACGAGCAGTACTTC.

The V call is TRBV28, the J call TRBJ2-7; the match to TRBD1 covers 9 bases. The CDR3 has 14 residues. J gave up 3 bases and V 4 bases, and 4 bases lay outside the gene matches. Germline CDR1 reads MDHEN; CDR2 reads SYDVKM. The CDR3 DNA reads TGTGCCAGCAGTTCCCGGGACAGGGACTACGAGCAGTACTTC. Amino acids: CASSSRDRDYEQYF.

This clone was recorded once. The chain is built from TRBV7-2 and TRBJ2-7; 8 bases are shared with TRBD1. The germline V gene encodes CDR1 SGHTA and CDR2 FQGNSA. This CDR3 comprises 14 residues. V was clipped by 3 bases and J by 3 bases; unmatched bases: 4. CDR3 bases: TGTGCCAGCAGCTTCGGACAGGGTGTCTACGAGCAGTACTTC. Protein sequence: CASSFGQGVYEQYF.

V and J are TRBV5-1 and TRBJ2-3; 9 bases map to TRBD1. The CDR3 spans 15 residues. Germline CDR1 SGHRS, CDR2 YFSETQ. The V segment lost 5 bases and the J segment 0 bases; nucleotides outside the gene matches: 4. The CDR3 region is CASSSTGGSTDTQYF. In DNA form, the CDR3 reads TGCGCCAGCAGTTCGACAGGGGGTAGCACAGATACGCAGTATTTT.

The CDR3 protein is CASSQGPGGTGGYTF. The CDR3 nucleotides read TGCGCCAGCAGCCAAGGGCCCGGGGGAACGGGGGGCTACACCTTC. J is TRBJ1-2 and V is TRBV4-3, with D maybe TRBD1 (5 bases). V shed 1 base and J shed 8 bases, with 17 bases lying between them. The CDR3 runs to 15 residues. In germline, CDR1 is LGHNA, CDR2 YSLEER.

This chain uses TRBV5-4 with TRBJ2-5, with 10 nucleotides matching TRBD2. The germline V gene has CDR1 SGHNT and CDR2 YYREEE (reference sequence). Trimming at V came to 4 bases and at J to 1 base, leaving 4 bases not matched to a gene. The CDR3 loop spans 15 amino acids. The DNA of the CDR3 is TGTGCCAGCAGCCAAAGCGGGGGGGGCCAAGAGACCCAGTACTTC. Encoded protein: CASSQSGGGQETQYF. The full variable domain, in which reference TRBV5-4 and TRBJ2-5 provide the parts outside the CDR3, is ETGVTQSPTHLIKTRGQQVTLRCSSQSGHNTVSWYQQALGQGPQFIFQYYREEENGRGNFPPRFSGLQFPNYSSELNVNALELDDSALYLCASSQSGGGQETQYFGPGTRLLVL.

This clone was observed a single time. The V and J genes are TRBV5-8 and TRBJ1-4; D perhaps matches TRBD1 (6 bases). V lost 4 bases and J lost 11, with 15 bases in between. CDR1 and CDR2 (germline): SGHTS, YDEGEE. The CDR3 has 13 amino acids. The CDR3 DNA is TGTGCCAGCAGCGCTGTTGCGAGGGGGAAACTGTTTTTT. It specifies CASSAVARGKLFF.

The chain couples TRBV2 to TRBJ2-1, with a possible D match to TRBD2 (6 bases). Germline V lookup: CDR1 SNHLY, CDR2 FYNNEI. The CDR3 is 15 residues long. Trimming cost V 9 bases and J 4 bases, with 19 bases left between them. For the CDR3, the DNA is TGTGCCAGGAGCCGCGGGGTGGGGGTTTACAATGAGCAGTTCTTC. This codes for CARSRGVGVYNEQFF.

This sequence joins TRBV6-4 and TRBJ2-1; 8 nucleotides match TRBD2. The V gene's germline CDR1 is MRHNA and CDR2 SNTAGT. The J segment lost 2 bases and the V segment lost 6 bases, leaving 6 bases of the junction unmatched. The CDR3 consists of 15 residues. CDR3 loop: CASSLRGGPYNEQFF. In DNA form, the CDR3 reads TGTGCCAGCAGCCTCCGGGGGGGTCCCTACAATGAGCAGTTCTTC.

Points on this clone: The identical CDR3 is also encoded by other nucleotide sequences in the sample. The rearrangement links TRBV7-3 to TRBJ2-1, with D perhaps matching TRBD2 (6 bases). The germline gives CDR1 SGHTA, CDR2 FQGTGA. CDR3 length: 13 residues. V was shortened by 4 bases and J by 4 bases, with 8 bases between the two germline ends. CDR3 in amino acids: CASSSGGYNEQFF. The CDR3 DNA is TGTGCCAGCAGCTCCGGGGGATACAATGAGCAGTTCTTC.

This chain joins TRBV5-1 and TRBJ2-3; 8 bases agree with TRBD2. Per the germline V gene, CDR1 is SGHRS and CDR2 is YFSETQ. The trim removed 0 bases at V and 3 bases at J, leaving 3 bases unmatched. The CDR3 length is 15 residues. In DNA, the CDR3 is TGCGCCAGCAGCTTGGCCGGGGGGGGTACAGATACGCAGTATTTT. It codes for CASSLAGGGTDTQYF.

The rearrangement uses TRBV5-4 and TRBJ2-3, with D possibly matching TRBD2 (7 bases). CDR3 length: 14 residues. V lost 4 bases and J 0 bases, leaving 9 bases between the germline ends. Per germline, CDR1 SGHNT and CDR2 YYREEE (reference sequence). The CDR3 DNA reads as TGTGCCAGCAGCCGGGGGGCTAGCACAGATACGCAGTATTTT. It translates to CASSRGASTDTQYF.

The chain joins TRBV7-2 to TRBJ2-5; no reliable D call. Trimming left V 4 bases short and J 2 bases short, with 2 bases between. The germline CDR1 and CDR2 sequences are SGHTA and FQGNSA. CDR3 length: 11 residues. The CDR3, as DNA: TGTGCCAGCAGCTCACAAGAGACCCAGTACTTC. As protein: CASSSQETQYF.

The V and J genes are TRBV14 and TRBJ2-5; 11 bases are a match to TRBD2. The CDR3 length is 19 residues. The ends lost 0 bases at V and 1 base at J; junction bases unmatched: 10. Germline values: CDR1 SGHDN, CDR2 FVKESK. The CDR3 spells CASSQDSPALAGVQETQYF. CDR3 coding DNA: TGTGCCAGCAGCCAAGATAGCCCTGCACTAGCGGGGGTCCAAGAGACCCAGTACTTC.

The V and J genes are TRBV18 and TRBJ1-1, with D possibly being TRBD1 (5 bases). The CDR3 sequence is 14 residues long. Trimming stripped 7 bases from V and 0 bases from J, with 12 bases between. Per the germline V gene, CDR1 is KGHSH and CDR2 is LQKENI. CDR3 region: CASLRQTMNTEAFF. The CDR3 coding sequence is TGTGCCAGCTTAAGACAGACAATGAACACTGAAGCTTTCTTT.

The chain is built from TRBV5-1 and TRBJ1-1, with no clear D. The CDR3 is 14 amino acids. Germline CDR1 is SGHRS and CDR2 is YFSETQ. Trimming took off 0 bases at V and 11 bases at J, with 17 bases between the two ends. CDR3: CASSLEWGGSVAFF. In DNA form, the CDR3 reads TGCGCCAGCAGCTTGGAGTGGGGAGGGTCTGTGGCTTTCTTT.

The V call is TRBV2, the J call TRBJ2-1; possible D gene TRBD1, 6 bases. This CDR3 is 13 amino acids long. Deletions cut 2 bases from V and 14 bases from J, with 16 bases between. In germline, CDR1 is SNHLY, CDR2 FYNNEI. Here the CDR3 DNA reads TGTGCCAGCAGTGAACTGGACAGCCCTACCAAGTTCTTC. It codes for CASSELDSPTKFF.

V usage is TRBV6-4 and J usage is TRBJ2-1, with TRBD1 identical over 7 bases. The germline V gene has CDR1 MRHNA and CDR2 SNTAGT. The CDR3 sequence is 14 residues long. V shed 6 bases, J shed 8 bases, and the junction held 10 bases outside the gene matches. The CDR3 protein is CASSNTTGLDEQFF. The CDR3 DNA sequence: TGTGCCAGCAGCAACACGACAGGGTTGGATGAGCAGTTCTTC.

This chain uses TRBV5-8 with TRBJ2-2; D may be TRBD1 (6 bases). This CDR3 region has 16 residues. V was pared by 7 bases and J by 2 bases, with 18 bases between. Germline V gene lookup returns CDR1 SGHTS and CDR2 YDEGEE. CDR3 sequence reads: CASASGRGPNTGELFF. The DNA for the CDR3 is TGTGCCAGCGCTTCGGGCAGGGGCCCAAACACCGGGGAGCTGTTTTTT. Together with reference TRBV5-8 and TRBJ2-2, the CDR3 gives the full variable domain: EAGVTQSPTHLIKTRGQQATLRCSPISGHTSVYWYQQALGLGLQFLLWYDEGEERNRGNFPPRFSGRQFPNYSSELNVNALELEDSALYLCASASGRGPNTGELFFGEGSRLTVL.

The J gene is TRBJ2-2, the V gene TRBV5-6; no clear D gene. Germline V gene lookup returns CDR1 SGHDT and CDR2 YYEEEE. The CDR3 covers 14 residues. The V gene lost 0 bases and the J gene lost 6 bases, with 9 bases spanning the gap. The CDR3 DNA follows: TGTGCCAGCAGCTTGGACATTTCTGCCGGGGAGCTGTTTTTT. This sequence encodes CASSLDISAGELFF.

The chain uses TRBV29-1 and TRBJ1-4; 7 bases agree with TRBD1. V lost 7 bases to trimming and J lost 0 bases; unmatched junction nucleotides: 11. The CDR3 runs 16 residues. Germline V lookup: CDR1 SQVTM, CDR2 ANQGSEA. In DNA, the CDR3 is TGCAGCGCGTGGGACAGATCAGCCGCAACTAATGAAAAACTGTTTTTT. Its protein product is CSAWDRSAATNEKLFF.

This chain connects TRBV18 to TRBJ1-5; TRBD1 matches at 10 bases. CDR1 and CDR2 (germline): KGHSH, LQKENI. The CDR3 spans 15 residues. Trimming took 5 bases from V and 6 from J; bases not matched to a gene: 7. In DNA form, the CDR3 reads TGTGCCAGCTCAGCCGGGACAGGGGAGAGTCAGCCCCAGCATTTT. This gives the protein CASSAGTGESQPQHF.

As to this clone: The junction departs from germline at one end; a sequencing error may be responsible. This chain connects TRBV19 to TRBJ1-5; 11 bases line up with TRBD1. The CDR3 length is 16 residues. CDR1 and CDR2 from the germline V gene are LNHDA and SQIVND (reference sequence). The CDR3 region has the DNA TGTGCCAGTAGTCTAGAGGGGGACAGGGGGAATCAGCCCCAGCATTTT. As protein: CASSLEGDRGNQPQHF.

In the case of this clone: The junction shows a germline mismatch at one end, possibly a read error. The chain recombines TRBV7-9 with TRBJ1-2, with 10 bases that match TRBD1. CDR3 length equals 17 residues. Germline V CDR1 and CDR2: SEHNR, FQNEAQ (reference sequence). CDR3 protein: CSSSLGVGQGLNYGYTF. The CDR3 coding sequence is TGTTCCAGCAGCTTAGGGGTGGGACAGGGGCTTAACTATGGCTACACCTTC.

The CDR3 is CASSLGQGIHEQYF. The CDR3 DNA reads TGTGCCAGCAGTTTAGGACAGGGGATACACGAGCAGTACTTC. V is TRBV28 and J is TRBJ2-7, with 9 bases that match TRBD1. The junction had 4 bases not matched to a gene; V was cut back by 2 bases and J by 5 bases. The CDR3 extends over 14 amino acids. The germline V gene has CDR1 MDHEN and CDR2 SYDVKM.

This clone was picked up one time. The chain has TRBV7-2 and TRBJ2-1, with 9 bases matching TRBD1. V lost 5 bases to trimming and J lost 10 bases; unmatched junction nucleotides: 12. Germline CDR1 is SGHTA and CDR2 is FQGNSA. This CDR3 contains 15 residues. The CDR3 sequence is CASSIRTGEVGEQFF. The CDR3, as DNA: TGTGCCAGCAGCATTCGGACAGGGGAAGTTGGAGAGCAGTTCTTC.